This T cell receptor beta chain was recovered during a study of beta chain features in type 1 diabetes. On the study more broadly: Over 85,000,000 sorted cells were examined across all samples.

Unmatched junction bases numbered 9, after V lost 5 bases and J lost 5 bases. This CDR3 region has 15 residues. Germline CDR1 SGHTA, CDR2 FQGNSA. This clone was seen a few times. Its specificity is not known. The study's findings and limits: All four CD4+ subsets of Type 1 diabetes patients contained TCRB CDR3s that were moderately but significantly shorter. Type 1 diabetes patients showed fewer insertions and more deletions at VDJ junctions.

By way of CD45RO/CCR7/CD25/CD127/CD95/CD27, the CD4+ regulatory, stem cell-like memory, central memory and naive cells were sorted. Over 95% purity was reached by all sorted populations. Sequencing targeted expressed TCRB transcripts, as all isolated RNA had been reverse transcribed. Some clones are missing from TCRdb's copy, which holds only in-frame ones; the method was immunoSEQ multiplex PCR. This sample has around 240,000 clones, with 16% found just once. V gene TRBV7-2 combines with J gene TRBJ2-5; 9 bases map to TRBD1. The sequencing input was naive CD4+ T cells from blood. This TCR came from a man aged 25-40 years with type 1 diabetes. Written as DNA, the CDR3 is TGTGCCAGCAGCCCAACCCCGGACAGGGGTGAGACCCAGTACTTC. This sequence encodes CASSPTPDRGETQYF.